This note documents a single T cell receptor beta chain sequence. Antigen unknown. Genomic DNA from each subset was divided evenly over several immunoSEQ plates. Original methodology: For the immunoSEQ data, sequences were junction-only without quality scores, so filtering differed. Sequencing used immunoSEQ multiplex PCR; TCRdb keeps in-frame clones, though not all of them. V and J calls and clone size are those listed in that table; D and trimming were worked out from the DNA. The sample carries around 2,000,000 clones, around 96% recorded once. The data originate from a study of shared clonotypes between healthy human individuals. Study-level results: It was the non-shared clonotypes that had lower generation probabilities than clonotypes shared by all four donors. Naive CD4 clonotype sharing across four donors was about 5.3%.

In the naive CD8 group, cells lacked CD45RO and were positively selected for CCR7, so terminally differentiated effector memory CD45RA+ cells were left out. The V gene lost 6 bases and the J gene lost 4 bases, with 15 bases spanning the gap. CDR3 length: 14 amino acids. Per germline, CDR1 WSHSY and CDR2 SAAADI. This clonotype was obtained from a man younger than 35 in good health. The sample comprised naive CD8+ T cells sorted from blood. The chain carries TRBV10-2 and TRBJ1-1; D unresolved. CDR3 coding DNA: TGCGCCAGCAGGCCCCCAAGTGTGCTCACTGAAGCTTTCTTT. Translating gives CASRPPSVLTEAFF.